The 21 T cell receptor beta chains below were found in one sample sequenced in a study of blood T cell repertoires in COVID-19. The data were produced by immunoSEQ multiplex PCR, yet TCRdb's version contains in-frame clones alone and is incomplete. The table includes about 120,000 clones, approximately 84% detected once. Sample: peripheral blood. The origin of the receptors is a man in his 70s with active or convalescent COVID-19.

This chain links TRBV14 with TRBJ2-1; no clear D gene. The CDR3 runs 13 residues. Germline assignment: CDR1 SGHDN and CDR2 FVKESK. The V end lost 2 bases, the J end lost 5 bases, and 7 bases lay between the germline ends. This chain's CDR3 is CASSQSTNNEQFF. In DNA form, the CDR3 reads TGTGCCAGCAGCCAATCTACCAACAATGAGCAGTTCTTC.

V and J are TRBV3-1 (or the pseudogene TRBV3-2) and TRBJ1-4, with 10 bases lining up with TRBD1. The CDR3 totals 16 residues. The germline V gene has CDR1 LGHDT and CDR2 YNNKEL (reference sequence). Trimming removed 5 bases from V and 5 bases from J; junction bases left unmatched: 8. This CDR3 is CASSDRDRGVNEKLFF. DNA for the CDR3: TGTGCCAGCAGCGACCGGGACAGGGGTGTGAATGAAAAACTGTTTTTT.

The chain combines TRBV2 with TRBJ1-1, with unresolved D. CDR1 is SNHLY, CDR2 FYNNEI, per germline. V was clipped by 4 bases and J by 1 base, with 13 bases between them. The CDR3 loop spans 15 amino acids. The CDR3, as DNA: TGTGCCAGCAGTGGCAAGTCCACCGGGAACACTGAAGCTTTCTTT. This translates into CASSGKSTGNTEAFF.

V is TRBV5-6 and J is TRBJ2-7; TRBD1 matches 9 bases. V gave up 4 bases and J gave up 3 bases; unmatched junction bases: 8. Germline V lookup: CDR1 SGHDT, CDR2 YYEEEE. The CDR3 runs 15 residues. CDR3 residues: CASSLTGQGFYEQYF. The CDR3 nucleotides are TGTGCCAGCAGCCTGACGGGACAGGGCTTCTACGAGCAGTACTTC.

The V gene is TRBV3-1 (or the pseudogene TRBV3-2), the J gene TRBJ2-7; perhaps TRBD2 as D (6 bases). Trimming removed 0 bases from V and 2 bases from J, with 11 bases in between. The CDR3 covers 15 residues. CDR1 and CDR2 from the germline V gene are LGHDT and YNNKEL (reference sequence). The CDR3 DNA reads TGTGCCAGCAGCCAAGATTCCGGGAGAACCTACGAGCAGTACTTC. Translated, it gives CASSQDSGRTYEQYF.

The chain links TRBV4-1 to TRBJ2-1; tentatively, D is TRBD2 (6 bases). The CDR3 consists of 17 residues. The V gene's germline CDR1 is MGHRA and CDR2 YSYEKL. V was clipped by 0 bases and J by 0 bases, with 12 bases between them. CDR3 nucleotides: TGCGCCAGCAGCCAAGATGGGGGGATAGGCTCCTACAATGAGCAGTTCTTC. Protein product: CASSQDGGIGSYNEQFF.

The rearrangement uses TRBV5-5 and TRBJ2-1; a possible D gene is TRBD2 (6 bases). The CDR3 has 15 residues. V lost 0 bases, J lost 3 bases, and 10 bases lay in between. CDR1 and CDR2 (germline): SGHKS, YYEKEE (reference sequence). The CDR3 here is CASSLEAGYYNEQFF. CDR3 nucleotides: TGTGCCAGCAGCTTGGAGGCGGGATACTACAATGAGCAGTTCTTC.

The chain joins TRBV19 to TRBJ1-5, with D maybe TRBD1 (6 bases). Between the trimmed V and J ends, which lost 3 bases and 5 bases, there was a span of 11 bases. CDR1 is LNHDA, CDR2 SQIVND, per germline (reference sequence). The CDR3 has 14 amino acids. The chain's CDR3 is CASSMGQGHQPQHF. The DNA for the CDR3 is TGTGCCAGTAGTATGGGGCAGGGGCATCAGCCCCAGCATTTT.

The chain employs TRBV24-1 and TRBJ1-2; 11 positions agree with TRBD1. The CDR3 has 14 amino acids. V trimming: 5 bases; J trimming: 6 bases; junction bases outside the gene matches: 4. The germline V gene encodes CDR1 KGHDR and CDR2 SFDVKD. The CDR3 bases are TGTGCCACCAGTGGGACAGGGGGCGAACATGGCTACACCTTC. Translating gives CATSGTGGEHGYTF.

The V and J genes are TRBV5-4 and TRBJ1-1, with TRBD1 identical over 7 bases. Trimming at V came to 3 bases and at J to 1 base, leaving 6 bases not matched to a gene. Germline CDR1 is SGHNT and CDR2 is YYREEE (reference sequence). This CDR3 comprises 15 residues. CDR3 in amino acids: CASSSTRQGNTEAFF. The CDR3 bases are TGTGCCAGCAGCTCGACCAGACAGGGGAACACTGAAGCTTTCTTT.

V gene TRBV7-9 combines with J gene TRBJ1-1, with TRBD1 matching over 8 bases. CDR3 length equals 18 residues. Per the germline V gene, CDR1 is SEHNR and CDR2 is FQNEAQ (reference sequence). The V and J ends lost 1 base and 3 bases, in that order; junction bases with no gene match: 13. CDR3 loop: CASSLGRMSGGRDTEAFF. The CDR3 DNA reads TGTGCCAGCAGCTTAGGTCGGATGTCAGGGGGCCGTGACACTGAAGCTTTCTTT.

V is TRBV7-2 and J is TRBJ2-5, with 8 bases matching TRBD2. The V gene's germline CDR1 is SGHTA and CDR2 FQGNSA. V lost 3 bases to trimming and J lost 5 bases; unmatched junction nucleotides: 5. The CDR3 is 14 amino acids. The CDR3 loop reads CASSLRGAGETQYF. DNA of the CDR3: TGTGCCAGCAGCTTGCGGGGGGCGGGGGAGACCCAGTACTTC.

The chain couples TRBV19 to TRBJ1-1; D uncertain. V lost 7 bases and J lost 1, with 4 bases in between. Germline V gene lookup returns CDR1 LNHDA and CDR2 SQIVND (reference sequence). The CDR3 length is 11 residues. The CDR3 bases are TGTGCCAGTAATAGGAACACTGAAGCTTTCTTT. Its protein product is CASNRNTEAFF.

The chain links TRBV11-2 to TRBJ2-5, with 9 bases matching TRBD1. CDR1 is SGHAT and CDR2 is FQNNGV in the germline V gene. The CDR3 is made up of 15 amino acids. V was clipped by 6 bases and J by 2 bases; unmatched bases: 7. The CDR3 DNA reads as TGTGCCAGCAGACCTCCGGGACAGGGACAAGAGACCCAGTACTTC. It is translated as CASRPPGQGQETQYF.

In DNA, the CDR3 is TGTGCCAGCAGCGTAGTCGGTAGCGGGAGTTACAATGAGCAGTTCTTC. It is translated as CASSVVGSGSYNEQFF. The chain joins TRBV9 to TRBJ2-1; 9 positions match TRBD2. V trimming: 0 bases; J trimming: 4 bases; junction bases outside the gene matches: 5. Germline lookup yields CDR1 SGDLS and CDR2 YYNGEE. There are 16 residues in the CDR3.

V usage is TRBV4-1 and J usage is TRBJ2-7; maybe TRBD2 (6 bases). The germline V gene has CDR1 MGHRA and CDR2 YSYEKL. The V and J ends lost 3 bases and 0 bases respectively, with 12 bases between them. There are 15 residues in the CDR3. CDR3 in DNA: TGCGCCAGCAGCCAGTTAGCGGCCGGCTCCTACGAGCAGTACTTC. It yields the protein CASSQLAAGSYEQYF.

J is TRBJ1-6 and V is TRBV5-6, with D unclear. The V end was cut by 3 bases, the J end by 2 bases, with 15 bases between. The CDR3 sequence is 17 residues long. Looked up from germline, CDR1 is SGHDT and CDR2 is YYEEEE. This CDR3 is CASSSQNKGAYNSPLHF. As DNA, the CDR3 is TGTGCCAGCAGCTCTCAGAATAAGGGAGCCTATAATTCACCCCTCCACTTT. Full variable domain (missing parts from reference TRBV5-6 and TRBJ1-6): DAGVTQSPTHLIKTRGQQVTLRCSPKSGHDTVSWYQQALGQGPQFIFQYYEEEERQRGNFPDRFSGHQFPNYSSELNVNALLLGDSALYLCASSSQNKGAYNSPLHFGNGTRLTVT.

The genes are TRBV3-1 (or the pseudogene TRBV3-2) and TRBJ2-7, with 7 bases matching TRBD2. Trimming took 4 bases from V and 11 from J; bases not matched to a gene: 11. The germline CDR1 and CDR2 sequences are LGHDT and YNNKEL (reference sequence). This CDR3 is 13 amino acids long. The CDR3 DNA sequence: TGTGCCAGCAGCCCCTACCTTAGCGGGCCAAAGTACTTC. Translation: CASSPYLSGPKYF.

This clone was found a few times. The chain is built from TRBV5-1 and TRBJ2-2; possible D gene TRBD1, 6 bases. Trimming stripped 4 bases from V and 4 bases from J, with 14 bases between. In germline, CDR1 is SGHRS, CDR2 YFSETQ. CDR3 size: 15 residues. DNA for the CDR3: TGCGCCAGCAGCGAAGGACAGAGTGGCACCGGGGAGCTGTTTTTT. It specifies CASSEGQSGTGELFF.

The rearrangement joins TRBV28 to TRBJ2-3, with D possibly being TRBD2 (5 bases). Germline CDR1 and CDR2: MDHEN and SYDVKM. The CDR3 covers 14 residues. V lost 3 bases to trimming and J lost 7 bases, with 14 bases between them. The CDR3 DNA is TGTGCCAGCAGTTTTTCCAGGCCGGGGAATACGCAGTATTTT. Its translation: CASSFSRPGNTQYF.

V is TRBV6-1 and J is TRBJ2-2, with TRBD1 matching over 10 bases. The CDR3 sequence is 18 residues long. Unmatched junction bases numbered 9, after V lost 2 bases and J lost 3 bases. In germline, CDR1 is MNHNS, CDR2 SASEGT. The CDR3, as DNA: TGTGCCAGCAGTGAAAGGTGGGGACAGGGGTCACACACCGGGGAGCTGTTTTTT. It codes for CASSERWGQGSHTGELFF.